Presented here are 7 T cell receptor beta chains from one specimen sequenced in a study of shared clonotypes between healthy human individuals. Sequencing was performed with immunoSEQ multiplex PCR; in TCRdb, only in-frame clones are kept and a portion is missing. The data show about 2.5 million clones, 92% seen once. Source material: naive CD4+ T cells from PBMCs. Subset of the sample: CD45RA+ positively selected. These receptors originate from a young man in good health. Some clones in this sample may be carry-over from other donors' samples.

CDR3 DNA sequence: TGTGCCAGCTCACCGGGACTCTCCGACGTTGAAGCTTTCTTT. Its protein product is CASSPGLSDVEAFF. This chain links TRBV18 with TRBJ1-1; TRBD1 might be the D (5 bases). CDR1 is KGHSH and CDR2 is LQKENI in the germline V gene. V was pared by 3 bases and J by 7 bases, with 15 bases between. The CDR3 is 14 amino acids.

A word on this clone: The same CDR3 can be traced to other DNA sequences in this sample. The V gene is TRBV7-7, the J gene TRBJ1-3; no definite D call. The germline V and J ends were trimmed by 3 bases and 1 base, with 4 bases remaining between them. The CDR3 is made up of 13 amino acids. The germline V gene encodes CDR1 SSHAT and CDR2 FNYEAQ (reference sequence). CDR3 in amino acids: CASSLGSGNTIYF. For the CDR3, the DNA is TGTGCCAGCAGCTTGGGATCTGGAAACACCATATATTTT.

This sequence joins TRBV18 and TRBJ2-2, with a tentative D call TRBD1 (6 bases). Trimming left V 6 bases short and J 1 base short, with 9 bases between. CDR3 length: 14 residues. Germline V gene data show CDR1 as KGHSH and CDR2 as LQKENI. The chain's CDR3 is CASSTTGNTGELFF. In nucleotides, the CDR3 is TGTGCCAGCTCGACGACAGGGAACACCGGGGAGCTGTTTTTT.

This clone was seen more than once but under ten times. The chain couples TRBV28 to TRBJ1-5; the D gene is possibly TRBD1 (5 bases). This CDR3 region has 13 residues. Trimming removed 7 bases from V and 3 bases from J, with 10 bases in between. Germline values: CDR1 MDHEN, CDR2 SYDVKM. As DNA, the CDR3 is TGTGCCAGCAACCCAGGGTTCAATCAGCCCCAGCATTTT. Protein product: CASNPGFNQPQHF.

The chain couples TRBV5-1 to TRBJ1-2, with D hard to call. V lost 0 bases to trimming and J lost 2 bases, with 11 bases between them. Germline lookup yields CDR1 SGHRS and CDR2 YFSETQ. This CDR3 has 15 amino acids. CDR3 DNA: TGCGCCAGCAGCTTGGTTGGAGGATCCAACTATGGCTACACCTTC. It is translated as CASSLVGGSNYGYTF.

The chain recombines TRBV28 with TRBJ2-2; 7 bases line up with TRBD1. This CDR3 has 14 residues. The junction had 7 bases not matched to a gene; V was cut back by 6 bases and J by 6 bases. Germline V lookup: CDR1 MDHEN, CDR2 SYDVKM. The CDR3 DNA follows: TGTGCCAGCAGCCTCTACCAGGGGGCCGGGGAGCTGTTTTTT. It encodes CASSLYQGAGELFF.

The CDR3 bases are TGTGCCAGCAGCTTAGTTCGACGGACTACCTTCAGCTCTGGGGCCAACGTCCTGACTTTC. Translated: CASSLVRRTTFSSGANVLTF. The chain combines TRBV7-8 with TRBJ2-6; maybe TRBD2 (6 bases). Germline V gene lookup returns CDR1 SGHVS and CDR2 FQNEAQ. V was pared by 1 base and J by 0 bases, with 19 bases between. The CDR3 consists of 20 residues.